The 5 T cell receptor beta chains below come from one sample, sequenced in a study of blood T cells in healthy people across ages. PCR was performed a second time for roughly 7 to 11 cycles using a sample-barcoded 5' primer and a J-beta primer mix. TCRdb used MiXCR to reprocess the 5' RACE reads, holding one entry per CDR3 protein. The sample yields roughly 1,100,000 distinct CDR3 sequences, roughly a quarter seen once. These data are also associated with another study on T cells of mothers and their children.

The specimen sequenced was blood. These receptors originate from a girl aged 2 to 9 in good health.

This clonotype appeared a few times. V and J are TRBV11-2 and TRBJ1-4; TRBD1 is a possible D gene (5 bases). CDR3 length: 13 amino acids. From germline, CDR1 is SGHAT and CDR2 FQNNGV. V lost 5 bases, J lost 8 bases, and 12 bases lay in between. CDR3 in DNA: TGTGCCAGCAGCCCCGAACGGGGCGAAAAACTGTTTTTT. Its protein product is CASSPERGEKLFF.

The chain employs TRBV29-1 and TRBJ2-3; 8 bases fit TRBD2. Germline lookup yields CDR1 SQVTM and CDR2 ANQGSEA. The V and J ends lost 0 bases and 5 bases, in that order; junction bases with no gene match: 13. This CDR3 region has 17 residues. The DNA for the CDR3 is TGCAGCGTTGAAGATCCGGCCAGCGGGAGTCTGGAAGATACGCAGTATTTT. Its translation: CSVEDPASGSLEDTQYF.

This clonotype was counted a few times. V is TRBV7-9 and J is TRBJ1-5; D is ambiguous. The CDR3 is 13 residues long. Deletions cut 4 bases from V and 5 bases from J, with 9 bases between. The germline V gene has CDR1 SEHNR and CDR2 FQNEAQ (reference sequence). In DNA, the CDR3 is TGTGCCAGCAGCTCCGCGACTCATCAGCCCCAGCATTTT. Protein: CASSSATHQPQHF.

This clonotype occurred a few times. V usage is TRBV29-1 and J usage is TRBJ2-3; D uncertain. In germline, CDR1 is SQVTM, CDR2 ANQGSEA. The CDR3 extends over 11 amino acids. V was trimmed by 6 bases and J by 3 bases, leaving 7 bases between them. CDR3 nucleotides: TGCAGCGTCTCTAGGACAGATACGCAGTATTTT. Amino acids: CSVSRTDTQYF.

With respect to this clonotype: A single base separates this from a much larger clone, so it may be a read error. In DNA, the CDR3 is TGCGCCAGCAGCCAAAGGAGAAGCGAGCAGTACTTC. This translates into CASSQRRSEQYF. The gene calls are TRBV5-1 and TRBJ2-7; D uncertain. This CDR3 has 12 amino acids. The germline V gene encodes CDR1 SGHRS and CDR2 YFSETQ. Trimming pared 4 bases from V and 6 bases from J, leaving 11 bases between.